The rows below give T cell receptor beta chains drawn from one sample of a study of STAT5B mutations in CD4+ large granular lymphocyte leukemia. Data came from immunoSEQ multiplex PCR; TCRdb stores just in-frame clones and leaves some out. The data contain roughly 4,600 clones, around 80% of them singletons. Input material: PBMCs. These receptors originate from a man between 65 and 85 years old with CD4+ T-cell large granular lymphocyte leukemia. Both conserved end residues are part of each CDR3. The D gene is left open where the match is weak. A clone size is listed for some rows: how often the clone was seen (once, few, many), or a class if it is expanded.

v_gene,j_gene,abundance,d_gene,CDR3aa,CDR3nt
TRBV9,TRBJ2-2,-,TRBD1,CASSVVSMGIGTGSGELFF,TGTGCCAGCAGCGTAGTCTCTATGGGTATTGGGACAGGGAGCGGGGAGCTGTTTTTT
TRBV18,TRBJ2-1,few,TRBD2,CASSPPGGSGYNEQFF,TGTGCCAGCTCACCACCGGGCGGGAGTGGATACAATGAGCAGTTCTTC
TRBV10-3,TRBJ2-1,once,-,CAISQGNEQFF,TGTGCCATCAGCCAAGGAAATGAGCAGTTCTTC
TRBV29-1,TRBJ2-3,-,TRBD2,CSATSGIGTDTQYF,TGCAGCGCCACTAGCGGGATTGGCACAGATACGCAGTATTTT
TRBV27,TRBJ2-2,-,-,CAVWGKVPNTGELFF,TGTGCCGTTTGGGGGAAGGTACCGAACACCGGGGAGCTGTTTTTT
TRBV19,TRBJ2-3,-,-,CASRLSGDTQYF,TGTGCCAGTAGGCTCAGTGGAGATACGCAGTATTTT
TRBV29-1,TRBJ2-1,-,-,CSVLSDEQFF,TGCAGCGTTCTCTCCGATGAGCAGTTCTTC
TRBV2,TRBJ2-7,-,TRBD2,CASSEAKSSGSYEQYF,TGTGCCAGCAGTGAAGCGAAGTCTAGCGGGAGTTACGAGCAGTACTTC
TRBV30,TRBJ1-4,few,TRBD1,CAWSGGGQAVYEKLFF,TGTGCCTGGAGTGGGGGGGGACAGGCCGTTTATGAAAAACTGTTTTTT
TRBV5-1,TRBJ2-6,once,TRBD1,CASSPTRTGPGANVLTF,TGCGCCAGCAGCCCCACCCGGACAGGACCTGGGGCCAACGTCCTGACTTTC
TRBV11-2,TRBJ2-3,once,TRBD2,CASSLRLAGGVDTQYF,TGTGCCAGCAGCTTAAGGCTAGCGGGAGGGGTAGATACGCAGTATTTT
TRBV5-4,TRBJ1-2,-,-,CASSFGGIYGYTF,TGTGCCAGCAGCTTCGGCGGGATATATGGCTACACCTTC
TRBV19,TRBJ2-1,-,-,CASSIRDDREQFF,TGTGCCAGTAGTATTCGGGACGACCGGGAGCAGTTCTTC
TRBV4-1,TRBJ2-5,-,-,CASSLVLGETQYF,TGCGCCAGCAGCCTTGTTCTAGGGGAGACCCAGTACTTC
TRBV28,TRBJ1-4,-,TRBD1,CASSWTGRATNEKLFF,TGTGCCAGCAGTTGGACAGGGCGGGCAACTAATGAAAAACTGTTTTTT
TRBV10-2,TRBJ2-3,-,TRBD2,CASSVLAGSRTDTQYF,TGCGCCAGCAGTGTTCTAGCGGGAAGTAGGACAGATACGCAGTATTTT
TRBV11-3,TRBJ2-5,-,TRBD2,CASTLLGGSGSRAQYF,TGTGCCAGCACACTCCTCGGGGGAAGCGGGAGCCGGGCCCAGTACTTC
TRBV6-5,TRBJ2-5,-,-,CASSYSYREGEETQYF,TGTGCCAGCAGTTACTCGTACAGGGAGGGAGAAGAGACCCAGTACTTC
TRBV5-1,TRBJ2-3,-,TRBD2,CASSLGLAGGSTDTQYF,TGCGCCAGCAGCTTGGGGCTAGCGGGAGGAAGCACAGATACGCAGTATTTT
TRBV11-1,TRBJ2-1,-,TRBD2,CASSLGLAGGGREEQFF,TGTGCCAGCAGCTTGGGACTAGCGGGAGGGGGTAGGGAGGAGCAGTTCTTC
TRBV29-1,TRBJ2-5,few,TRBD1,CSVRDRVQETQYF,TGCAGCGTGCGAGACAGGGTACAAGAGACCCAGTACTTC
TRBV5-6,TRBJ2-5,-,TRBD2,CASSTRRGGGHQETQYF,TGTGCCAGCAGCACCCGCCGCGGGGGAGGACACCAAGAGACCCAGTACTTC
TRBV4-2,TRBJ2-1,-,-,CASSQMGNNEQFF,TGTGCCAGCAGCCAGATGGGGAACAATGAGCAGTTCTTC
TRBV7-2,TRBJ2-7,-,TRBD2,CASSPTSGASPYEQYF,TGTGCCAGCAGCCCGACTAGCGGGGCAAGCCCTTACGAGCAGTACTTC
TRBV5-1,TRBJ1-2,-,-,CASRIRDTPVEGYTF,TGCGCCAGCAGGATCCGGGACACCCCAGTCGAGGGCTACACCTTC
TRBV5-1,TRBJ2-2,-,-,CASSFGGGPNTGELFF,TGCGCCAGCAGCTTCGGTGGGGGGCCGAACACCGGGGAGCTGTTTTTT
TRBV2,TRBJ2-4,few,-,CASSLVGGNIQYF,TGTGCCAGCAGTTTAGTGGGGGGAAACATTCAGTACTTC
TRBV6-1,TRBJ1-4,large,-,CASRTASTNEKLFF,TGTGCCAGCCGGACCGCCTCAACTAATGAAAAACTGTTTTTT
TRBV5-1,TRBJ2-5,-,-,CASSLGRKGETQYF,TGCGCCAGCAGCTTGGGGCGGAAAGGAGAGACCCAGTACTTC
TRBV29-1,TRBJ2-5,-,-,CSVRSSGKETQYF,TGCAGCGTTCGTTCGAGCGGAAAAGAGACCCAGTACTTC
TRBV6-1,TRBJ2-7,-,-,CASSDDSSYEQYF,TGTGCCAGCAGTGATGACAGCTCCTACGAGCAGTACTTC
TRBV6-5,TRBJ1-1,-,-,CASSYSRRVGTEAFF,TGTGCCAGCAGTTACTCGCGAAGGGTGGGGACTGAAGCTTTCTTT
TRBV10-3,TRBJ2-3,-,TRBD1,CAISGSGTGGTDTQYF,TGTGCCATCAGTGGCTCAGGGACAGGGGGCACAGATACGCAGTATTTT
TRBV9,TRBJ2-2,-,TRBD2,CASSVGGRAGTGELFF,TGTGCCAGCAGCGTCGGCGGGAGGGCCGGAACCGGGGAGCTGTTTTTT
TRBV10-1,TRBJ1-1,few,-,CASSEWKGGTEAFF,TGCGCCAGCAGTGAGTGGAAAGGGGGCACTGAAGCTTTCTTT
TRBV5-1,TRBJ2-1,-,TRBD1,CASSWGTGGNEQFF,TGCGCCAGCAGCTGGGGGACAGGGGGAAATGAGCAGTTCTTC
TRBV9,TRBJ1-5,-,TRBD1,CASSLGTADQPQHF,TGTGCCAGCAGCCTCGGGACAGCGGATCAGCCCCAGCATTTT
TRBV29-1,TRBJ1-5,-,TRBD1,CSVGGTDNQPQHF,TGCAGCGTTGGTGGGACAGACAATCAGCCCCAGCATTTT
TRBV14,TRBJ2-1,once,-,CASSPPFVSYNEQFF,TGTGCCAGCAGCCCCCCTTTTGTATCCTACAATGAGCAGTTCTTC